This T cell receptor (beta chain) was recorded in a study of T cell responses to AZD1222 COVID-19 vaccine. The study's findings and limits: Baseline testing showed seropositivity in only a handful of AZD1222 recipients. Spike regions recognized by vaccine-associated CD4 TCRs spanned the protein, led by 160-218 and 743-854.

Assay: immunoSEQ multiplex PCR; the TCRdb copy retains only in-frame clones and omits some. There are about 140,000 clones in the sample; roughly 92% occur only once, and around 3.5% lies in the top ten. V dropped 2 bases and J dropped 4 bases, with 8 bases sitting between them. Per the germline V gene, CDR1 is GTSNPN and CDR2 is SVGIG (reference sequence). The CDR3 consists of 12 residues. Notes on this clone: No antigen is known for it.

V and J are TRBV30 and TRBJ1-1; D is uncertain. Specimen: peripheral blood, collected 28 days after the second AZD1222 dose. This receptor was identified in an adult who received the AZD1222 COVID-19 vaccine. CDR3 loop: CAWSYGFTEAFF. The CDR3 region has the DNA TGTGCCTGGAGTTACGGATTCACTGAAGCTTTCTTT.